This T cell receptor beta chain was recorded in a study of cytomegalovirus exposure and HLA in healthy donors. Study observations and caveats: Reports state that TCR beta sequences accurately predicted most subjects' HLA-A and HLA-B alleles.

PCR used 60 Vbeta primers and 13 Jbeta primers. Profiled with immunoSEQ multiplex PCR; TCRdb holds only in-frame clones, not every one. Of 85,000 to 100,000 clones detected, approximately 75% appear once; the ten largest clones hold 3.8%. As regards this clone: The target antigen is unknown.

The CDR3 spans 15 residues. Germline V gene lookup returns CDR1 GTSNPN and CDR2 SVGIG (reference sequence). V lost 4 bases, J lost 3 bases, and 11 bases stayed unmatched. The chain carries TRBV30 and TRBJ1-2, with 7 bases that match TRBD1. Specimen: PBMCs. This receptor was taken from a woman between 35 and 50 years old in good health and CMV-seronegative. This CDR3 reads CAWKPVTGVDYGYTF. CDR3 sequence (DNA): TGTGCCTGGAAACCTGTTACAGGGGTCGACTATGGCTACACCTTC.